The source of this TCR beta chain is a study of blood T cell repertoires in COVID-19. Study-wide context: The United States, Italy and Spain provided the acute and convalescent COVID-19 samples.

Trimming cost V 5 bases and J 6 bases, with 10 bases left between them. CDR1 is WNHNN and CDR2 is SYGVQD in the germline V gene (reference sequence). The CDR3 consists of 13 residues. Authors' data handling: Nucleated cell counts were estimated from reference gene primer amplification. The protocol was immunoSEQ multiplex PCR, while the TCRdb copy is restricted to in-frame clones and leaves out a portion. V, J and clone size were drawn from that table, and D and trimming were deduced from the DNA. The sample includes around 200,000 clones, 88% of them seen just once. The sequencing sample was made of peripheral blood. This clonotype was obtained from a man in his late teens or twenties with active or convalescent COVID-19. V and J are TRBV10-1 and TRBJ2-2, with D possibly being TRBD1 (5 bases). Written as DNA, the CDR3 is TGCGCCAGCAGTCAGGGAACTTCCGGGGAGCTGTTTTTT. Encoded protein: CASSQGTSGELFF.